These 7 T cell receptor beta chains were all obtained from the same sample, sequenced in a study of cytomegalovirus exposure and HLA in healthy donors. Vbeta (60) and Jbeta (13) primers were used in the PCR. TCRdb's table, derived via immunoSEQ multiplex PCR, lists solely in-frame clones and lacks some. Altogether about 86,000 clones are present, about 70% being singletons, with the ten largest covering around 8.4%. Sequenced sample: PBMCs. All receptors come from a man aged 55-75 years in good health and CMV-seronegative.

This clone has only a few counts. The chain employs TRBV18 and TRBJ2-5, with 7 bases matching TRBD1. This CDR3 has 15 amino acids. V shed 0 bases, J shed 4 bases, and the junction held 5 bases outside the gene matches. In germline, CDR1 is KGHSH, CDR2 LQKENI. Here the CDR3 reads CASSPPGQLGETQYF. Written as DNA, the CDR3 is TGTGCCAGCTCACCACCGGGACAGCTGGGAGAGACCCAGTACTTC. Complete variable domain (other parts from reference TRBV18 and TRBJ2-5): NAGVMQNPRHLVRRRGQEARLRCSPMKGHSHVYWYRQLPEEGLKFMVYLQKENIIDESGMPKERFSAEFPKEGPSILRIQQVVRGDSAAYFCASSPPGQLGETQYFGPGTRLLVL.

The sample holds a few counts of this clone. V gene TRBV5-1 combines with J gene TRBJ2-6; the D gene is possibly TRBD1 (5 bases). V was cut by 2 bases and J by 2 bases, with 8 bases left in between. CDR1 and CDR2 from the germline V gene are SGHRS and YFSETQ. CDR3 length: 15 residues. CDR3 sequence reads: CASSLQVPGANVLTF. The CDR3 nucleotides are TGCGCCAGCAGCTTACAGGTCCCTGGGGCCAACGTCCTGACTTTC.

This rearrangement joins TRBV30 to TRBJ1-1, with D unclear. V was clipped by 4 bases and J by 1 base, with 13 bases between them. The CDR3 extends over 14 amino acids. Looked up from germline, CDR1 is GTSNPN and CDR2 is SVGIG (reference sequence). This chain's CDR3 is CAWNPGRPNTEAFF. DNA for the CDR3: TGTGCCTGGAACCCGGGAAGACCGAACACTGAAGCTTTCTTT.

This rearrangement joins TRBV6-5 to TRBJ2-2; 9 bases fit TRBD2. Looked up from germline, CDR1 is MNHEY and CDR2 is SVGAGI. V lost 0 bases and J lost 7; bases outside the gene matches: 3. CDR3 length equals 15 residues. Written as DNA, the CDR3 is TGTGCCAGCAGTTACTCGGCGGGAGGGGGCGGGGAGCTGTTTTTT. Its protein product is CASSYSAGGGGELFF.

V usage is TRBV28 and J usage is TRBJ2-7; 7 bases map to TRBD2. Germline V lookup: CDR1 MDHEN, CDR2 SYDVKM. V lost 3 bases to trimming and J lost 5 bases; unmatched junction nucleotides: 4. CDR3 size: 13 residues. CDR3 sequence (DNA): TGTGCCAGCAGTTTGGGACTACTCGACGAGCAGTACTTC. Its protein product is CASSLGLLDEQYF.

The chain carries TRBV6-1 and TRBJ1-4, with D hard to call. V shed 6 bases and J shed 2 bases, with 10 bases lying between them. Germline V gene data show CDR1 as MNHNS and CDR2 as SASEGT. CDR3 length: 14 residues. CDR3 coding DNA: TGTGCCAGCAGATCTACAGAGACTAATGAAAAACTGTTTTTT. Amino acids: CASRSTETNEKLFF.

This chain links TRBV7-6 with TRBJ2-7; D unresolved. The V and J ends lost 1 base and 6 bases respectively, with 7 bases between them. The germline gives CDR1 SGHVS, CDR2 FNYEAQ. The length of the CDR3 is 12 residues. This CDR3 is CASSLVLTEQYF. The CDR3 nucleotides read TGTGCCAGCAGCTTAGTACTTACCGAGCAGTACTTC.